This T cell receptor (beta chain) is drawn from a study of Ad26.COV2.S vaccination and SARS-CoV-2 variants. Overall study results and limits: It was found that vaccine and placebo recipients had similar non-spike TCR breadth. Measures of TCR breadth and depth may have fallen short of total T cell responses. Substantial post-vaccination breadth of spike-specific CD8+ and CD4+ T cell responses was reported. Spike-specific TCR breadth was greater in vaccine than placebo recipients.

With regard to this clone: Its cognate antigen is unknown.

V was pared by 2 bases and J by 3 bases, with 16 bases between. Germline V gene lookup returns CDR1 SGHRS and CDR2 YFSETQ. The CDR3 has 16 amino acids. The method was immunoSEQ multiplex PCR; TCRdb's version includes in-frame clones alone and lacks a portion of them. Among 43,000 or so clones listed, around 83% were seen once. The genes are TRBV5-1 and TRBJ2-3, with D uncertain. Sequenced material: peripheral blood, taken after recovery from COVID-19. This receptor was identified in a human donor who had recovered from COVID-19. The CDR3 spells CASSLNSFLGTDTQYF. CDR3 DNA sequence: TGCGCCAGCAGCTTAAACAGTTTCTTGGGGACAGATACGCAGTATTTT. Complete variable domain (other parts from reference TRBV5-1 and TRBJ2-3): KAGVTQTPRYLIKTRGQQVTLSCSPISGHRSVSWYQQTPGQGLQFLFEYFSETQRNKGNFPGRFSGRQFSNSRSEMNVSTLELGDSALYLCASSLNSFLGTDTQYFGPGTRLTVL.